What follows describes a single TCR beta chain. Its specificity is unknown. No DNA is shown, since the ends of the CDR3 on it are uncertain; the CDR3 is the one TCRdb lists. This specimen includes other DNA sequences encoding the same CDR3. The CDR3 is 12 amino acids in total, end residues counted. Per the germline V gene, CDR1 is MDHEN and CDR2 is SYDVKM. The sample originates from a study of cytomegalovirus exposure and HLA in healthy donors. Study-wide results and limits: Across donors, most TCRs were seen rarely, yet some public ones were widespread. Altogether, 150 to 200 TCR beta chains were recorded as cytomegalovirus-associated.

The PCR had 60 Vbeta and 13 Jbeta primers. Profiled with immunoSEQ multiplex PCR; TCRdb holds only in-frame clones, not every one. This repertoire comprises more than 95,000 clones; its ten largest clones make up 2.5% to 3%. Donors likely had unrecorded immune exposures despite being nominally healthy when sampled. The chain combines TRBV28 with TRBJ1-2. The receptor comes from a man aged 25 to 40 in good health and CMV-seronegative. The sequenced sample consisted of PBMCs. CDR3 loop: CASSSSNYGYTF.